This TCR beta chain derives from a study of blood T cell repertoires in COVID-19. TCRdb's table, derived via immunoSEQ multiplex PCR, lists solely in-frame clones and lacks some. This sample has 90,000 to 150,000 clones, with 65% to 90% found just once. CDR3 length equals 13 residues. CDR1 and CDR2 from the germline V gene are LNHNV and YYDKDF (reference sequence). Trimming took off 0 bases at V and 6 bases at J, with 8 bases between the two ends. This clonotype originated in a man aged 80 or over with acute or convalescent COVID-19. The sequenced sample was peripheral blood. The chain links TRBV15 to TRBJ1-1; D perhaps matches TRBD1 (5 bases). The DNA for the CDR3 is TGTGCCACCAGCAGAGATCAGGGTGCTGAAGCTTTCTTT. Its translation: CATSRDQGAEAFF.